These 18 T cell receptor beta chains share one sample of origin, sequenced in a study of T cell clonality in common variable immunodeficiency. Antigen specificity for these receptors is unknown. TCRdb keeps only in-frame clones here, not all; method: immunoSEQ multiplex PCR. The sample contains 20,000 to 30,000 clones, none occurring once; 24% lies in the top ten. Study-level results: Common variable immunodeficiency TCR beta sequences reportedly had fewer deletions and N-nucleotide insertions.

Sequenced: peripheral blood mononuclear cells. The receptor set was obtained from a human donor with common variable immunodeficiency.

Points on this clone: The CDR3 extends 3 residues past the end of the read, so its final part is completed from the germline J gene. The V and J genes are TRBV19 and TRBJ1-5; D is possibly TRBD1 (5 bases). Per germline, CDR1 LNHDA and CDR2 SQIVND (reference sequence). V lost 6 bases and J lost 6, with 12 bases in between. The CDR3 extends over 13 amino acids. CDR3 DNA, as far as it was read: TGTGCCAGTAGGGGGCCCTTGGGTCAGCCC. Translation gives CASRGPLGQP. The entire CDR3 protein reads CASRGPLGQPQHF.

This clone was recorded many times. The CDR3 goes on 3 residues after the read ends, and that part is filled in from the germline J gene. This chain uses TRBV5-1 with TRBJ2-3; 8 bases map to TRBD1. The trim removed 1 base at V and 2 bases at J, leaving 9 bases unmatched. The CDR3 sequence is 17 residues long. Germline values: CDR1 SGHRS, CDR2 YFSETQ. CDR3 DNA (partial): TGCGCCAGCAGCTTGTCCGGGACAGGTGGCTCCACAGATACG. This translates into CASSLSGTGGSTDT. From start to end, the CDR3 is CASSLSGTGGSTDTQYF.

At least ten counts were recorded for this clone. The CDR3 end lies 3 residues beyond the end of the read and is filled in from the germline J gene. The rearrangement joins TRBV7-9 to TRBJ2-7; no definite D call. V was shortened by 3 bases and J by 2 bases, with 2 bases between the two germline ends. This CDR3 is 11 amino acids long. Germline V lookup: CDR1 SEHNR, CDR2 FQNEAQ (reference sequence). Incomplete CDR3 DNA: TGTGCCAGCAGCTTTACCTACGAG. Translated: CASSFTYE. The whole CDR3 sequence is CASSFTYEQYF.

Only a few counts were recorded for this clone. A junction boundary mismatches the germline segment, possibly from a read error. CDR3 protein: CSSSLRGETQYF. Incomplete CDR3 DNA: TGTTCCAGCAGCTTACGGGGGGAGACC. The rearrangement uses TRBV7-3 and TRBJ2-5; D may be TRBD2 (6 bases). The read halts 3 residues ahead of the CDR3 end, with the missing end drawn from the germline J gene. This CDR3 contains 12 residues. Germline V gene sequence: CDR1 SGHTA, CDR2 FQGTGA.

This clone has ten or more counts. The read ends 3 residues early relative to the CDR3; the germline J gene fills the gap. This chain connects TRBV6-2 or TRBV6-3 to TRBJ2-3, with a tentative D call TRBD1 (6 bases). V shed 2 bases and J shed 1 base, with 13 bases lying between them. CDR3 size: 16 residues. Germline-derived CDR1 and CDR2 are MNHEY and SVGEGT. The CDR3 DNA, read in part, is TGTGCCAGCAGTTACGTACAGGGCCGCGGCACAGATACG. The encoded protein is CASSYVQGRGTDT. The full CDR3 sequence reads CASSYVQGRGTDTQYF.

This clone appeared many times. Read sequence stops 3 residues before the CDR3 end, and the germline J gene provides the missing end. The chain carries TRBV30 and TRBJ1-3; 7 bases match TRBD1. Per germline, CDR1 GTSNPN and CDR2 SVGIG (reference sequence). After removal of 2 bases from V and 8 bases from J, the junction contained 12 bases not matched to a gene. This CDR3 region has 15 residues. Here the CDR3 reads CAWSLRQGTRDTIYF. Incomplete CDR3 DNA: TGTGCCTGGAGTTTAAGACAGGGTACTAGGGACACC.

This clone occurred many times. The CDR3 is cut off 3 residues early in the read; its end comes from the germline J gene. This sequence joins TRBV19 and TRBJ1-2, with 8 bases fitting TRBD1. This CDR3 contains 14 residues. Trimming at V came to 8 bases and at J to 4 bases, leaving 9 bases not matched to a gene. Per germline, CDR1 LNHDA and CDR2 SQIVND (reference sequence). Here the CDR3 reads CASVSGGAGYGYTF. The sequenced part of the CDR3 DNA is TGTGCCAGTGTTTCAGGGGGCGCGGGCTATGGC.

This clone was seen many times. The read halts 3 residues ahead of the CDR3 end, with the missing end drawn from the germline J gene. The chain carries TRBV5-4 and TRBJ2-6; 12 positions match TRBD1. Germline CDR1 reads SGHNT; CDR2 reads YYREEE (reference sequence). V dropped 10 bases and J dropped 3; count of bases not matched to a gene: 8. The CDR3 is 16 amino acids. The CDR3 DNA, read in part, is TGTGCCGTACCGGGACAGGGGGCAGGTGGGGCCAACGTC. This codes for CAVPGQGAGGANV. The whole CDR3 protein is CAVPGQGAGGANVLTF.

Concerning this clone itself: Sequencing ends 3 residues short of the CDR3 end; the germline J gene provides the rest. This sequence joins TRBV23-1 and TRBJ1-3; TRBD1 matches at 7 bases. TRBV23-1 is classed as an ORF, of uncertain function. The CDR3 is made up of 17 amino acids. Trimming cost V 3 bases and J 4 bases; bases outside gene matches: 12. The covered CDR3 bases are TGCGCCAGCAGTCAGCTAATCCCGGGACAGAGAGGAAACACC. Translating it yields CASSQLIPGQRGNT. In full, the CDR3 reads CASSQLIPGQRGNTIYF.

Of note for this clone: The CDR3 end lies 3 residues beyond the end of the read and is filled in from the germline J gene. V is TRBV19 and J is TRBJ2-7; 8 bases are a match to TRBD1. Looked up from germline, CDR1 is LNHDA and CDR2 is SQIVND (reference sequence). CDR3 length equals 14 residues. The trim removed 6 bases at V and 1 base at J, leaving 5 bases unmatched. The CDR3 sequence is CASRTGDKSYEQYF. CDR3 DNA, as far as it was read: TGTGCCAGTAGGACAGGGGACAAATCCTACGAG.

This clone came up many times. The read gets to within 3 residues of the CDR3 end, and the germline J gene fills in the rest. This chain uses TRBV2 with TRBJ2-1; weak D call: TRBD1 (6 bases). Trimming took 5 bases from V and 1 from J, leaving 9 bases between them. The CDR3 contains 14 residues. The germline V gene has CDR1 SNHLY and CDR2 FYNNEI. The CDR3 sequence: CASSLQGSYNEQFF. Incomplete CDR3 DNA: TGTGCCAGCAGTCTCCAGGGGTCCTACAATGAG.

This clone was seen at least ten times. CDR3 residues: CASSYRETSAYNEQFF. The part of the CDR3 DNA that was read is TGTGCCAGCAGTTACCGCGAGACTAGCGCCTACAATGAG. The V call is TRBV6-2 or TRBV6-3, the J call TRBJ2-1; 8 nucleotides align to TRBD2. With the read ending 3 residues before the CDR3 end, the germline J gene is used to fill in that end. The CDR3 loop spans 16 amino acids. The V gene's germline CDR1 is MNHEY and CDR2 SVGEGT. With V trimmed by 2 bases and J by 2 bases, 5 bases remained unmatched.

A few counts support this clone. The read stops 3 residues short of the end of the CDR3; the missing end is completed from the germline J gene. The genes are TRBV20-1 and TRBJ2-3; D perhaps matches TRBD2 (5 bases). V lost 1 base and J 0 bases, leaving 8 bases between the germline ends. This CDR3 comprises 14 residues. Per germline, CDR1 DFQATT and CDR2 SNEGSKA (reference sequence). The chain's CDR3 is CSARVWTSTDTQYF. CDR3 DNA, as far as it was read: TGCAGTGCTAGAGTCTGGACTAGCACAGATACG.

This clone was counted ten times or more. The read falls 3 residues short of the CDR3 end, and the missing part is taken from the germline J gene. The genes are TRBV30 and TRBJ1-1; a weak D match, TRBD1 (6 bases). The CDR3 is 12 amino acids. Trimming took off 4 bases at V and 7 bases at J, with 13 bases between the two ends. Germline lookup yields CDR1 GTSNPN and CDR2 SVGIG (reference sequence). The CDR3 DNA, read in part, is TGTGCCTGGACGGCAGGGACATTTGAA. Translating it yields CAWTAGTFE. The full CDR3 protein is CAWTAGTFEAFF.

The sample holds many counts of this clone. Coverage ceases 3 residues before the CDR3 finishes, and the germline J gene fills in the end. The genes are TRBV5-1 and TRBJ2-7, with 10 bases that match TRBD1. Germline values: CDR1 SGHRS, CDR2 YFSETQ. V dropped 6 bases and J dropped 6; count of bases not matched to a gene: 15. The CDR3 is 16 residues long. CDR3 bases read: TGCGCCAGCACGTTTTTGACAGGGGGCGCCTTCGGCGAG. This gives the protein CASTFLTGGAFGE. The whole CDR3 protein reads CASTFLTGGAFGEQYF.

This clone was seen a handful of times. The chain's CDR3 is CASRTRDRGRSGYTF. CDR3 DNA, as far as it was read: TGTGCCAGCAGGACAAGGGACAGGGGACGGAGTGGC. The chain uses TRBV2 and TRBJ1-2, with TRBD1 matching over 10 bases. The read finishes 3 residues shy of the CDR3 end, and the germline J gene is used to complete it. The CDR3 is 15 amino acids. Germline values: CDR1 SNHLY, CDR2 FYNNEI. With V trimmed by 6 bases and J by 7 bases, 11 bases remained unmatched.

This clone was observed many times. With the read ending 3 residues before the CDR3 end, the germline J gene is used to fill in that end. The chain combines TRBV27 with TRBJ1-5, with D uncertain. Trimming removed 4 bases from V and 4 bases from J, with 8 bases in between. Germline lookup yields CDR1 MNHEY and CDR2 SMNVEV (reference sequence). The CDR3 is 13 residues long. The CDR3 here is CASSSTRNQPQHF. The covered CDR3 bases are TGTGCCAGCAGTTCAACACGAAATCAGCCC.

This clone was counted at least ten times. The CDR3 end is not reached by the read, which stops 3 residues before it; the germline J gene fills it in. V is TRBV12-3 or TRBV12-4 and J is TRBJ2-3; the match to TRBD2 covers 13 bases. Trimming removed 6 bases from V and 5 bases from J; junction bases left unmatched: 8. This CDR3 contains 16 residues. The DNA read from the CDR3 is TGTGCCAGCAGGGCAACTAGCGGGGGGGCCGGAGATACG. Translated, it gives CASRATSGGAGDT. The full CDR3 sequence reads CASRATSGGAGDTQYF.